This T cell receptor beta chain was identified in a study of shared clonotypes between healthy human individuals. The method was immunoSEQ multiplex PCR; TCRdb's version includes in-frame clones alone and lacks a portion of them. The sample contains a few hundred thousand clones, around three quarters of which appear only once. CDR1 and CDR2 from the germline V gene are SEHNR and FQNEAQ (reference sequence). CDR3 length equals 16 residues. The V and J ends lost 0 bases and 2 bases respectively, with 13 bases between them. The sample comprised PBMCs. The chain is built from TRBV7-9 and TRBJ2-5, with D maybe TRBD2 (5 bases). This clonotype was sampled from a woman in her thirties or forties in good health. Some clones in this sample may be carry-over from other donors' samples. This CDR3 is CASSLAEGTGQETQYF. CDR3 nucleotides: TGTGCCAGCAGCTTAGCCGAGGGAACGGGGCAAGAGACCCAGTACTTC.